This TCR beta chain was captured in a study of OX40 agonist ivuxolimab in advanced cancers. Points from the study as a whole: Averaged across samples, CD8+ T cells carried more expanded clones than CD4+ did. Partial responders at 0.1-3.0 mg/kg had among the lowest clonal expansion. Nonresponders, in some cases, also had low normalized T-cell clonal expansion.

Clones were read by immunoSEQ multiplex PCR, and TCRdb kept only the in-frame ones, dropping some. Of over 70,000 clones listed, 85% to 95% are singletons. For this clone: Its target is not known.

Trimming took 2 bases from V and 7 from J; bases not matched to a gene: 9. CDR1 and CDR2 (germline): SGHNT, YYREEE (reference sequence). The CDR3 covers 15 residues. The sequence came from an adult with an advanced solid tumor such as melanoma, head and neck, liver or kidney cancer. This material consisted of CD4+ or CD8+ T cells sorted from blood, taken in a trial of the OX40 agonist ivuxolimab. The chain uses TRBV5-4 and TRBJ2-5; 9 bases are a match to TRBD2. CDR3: CASSFGTSPPGTQYF. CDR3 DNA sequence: TGTGCCAGCAGCTTCGGGACTAGCCCCCCTGGGACCCAGTACTTC.